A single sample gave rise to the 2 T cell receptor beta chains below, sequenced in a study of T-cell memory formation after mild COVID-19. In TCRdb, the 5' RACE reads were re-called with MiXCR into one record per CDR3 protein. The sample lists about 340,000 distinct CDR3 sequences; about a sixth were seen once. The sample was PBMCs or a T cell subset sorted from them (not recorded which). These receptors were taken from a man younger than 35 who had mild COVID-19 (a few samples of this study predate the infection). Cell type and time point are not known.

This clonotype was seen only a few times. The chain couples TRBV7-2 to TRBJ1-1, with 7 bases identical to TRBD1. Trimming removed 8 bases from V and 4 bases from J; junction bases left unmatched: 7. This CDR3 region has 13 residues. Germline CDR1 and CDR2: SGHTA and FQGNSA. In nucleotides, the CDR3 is TGTGCCAGCTTAGGGTCAGGGGGCACTGAAGCTTTCTTT. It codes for CASLGSGGTEAFF. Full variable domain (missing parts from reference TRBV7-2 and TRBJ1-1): GAGVSQSPSNKVTEKGKDVELRCDPISGHTALYWYRQSLGQGLEFLIYFQGNSAPDKSGLPSDRFSAERTGGSVSTLTIQRTQQEDSAVYLCASLGSGGTEAFFGQGTRLTVV.

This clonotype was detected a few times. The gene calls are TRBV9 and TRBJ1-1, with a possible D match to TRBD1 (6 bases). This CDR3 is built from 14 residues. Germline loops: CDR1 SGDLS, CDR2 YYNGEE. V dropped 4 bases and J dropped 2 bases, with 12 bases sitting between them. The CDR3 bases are TGTGCCAGCAGCCAAGGGGGGCTAAACACTGAAGCTTTCTTT. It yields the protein CASSQGGLNTEAFF.